These 17 T cell receptor beta chains were all obtained from the same sample, sequenced in a study of blood T cells in healthy people across ages. With a J-beta primer mix and a sample-barcoded 5' primer, a second PCR ran about 7 to 11 cycles. Via MiXCR, TCRdb re-called the 5' RACE reads, giving one row per CDR3 protein. The table includes around 2 million distinct CDR3 sequences, about two fifths detected once. Sample: blood. The receptors here all came from a human donor in good health.

CDR3: CASSPYSGGIQETQYF. The CDR3 nucleotides read TGTGCCAGCAGCCCCTATAGCGGGGGGATCCAAGAGACCCAGTACTTC. The chain combines TRBV7-8 with TRBJ2-5; 10 bases are a match to TRBD2. V was pared by 5 bases and J by 1 base, with 7 bases of the junction left unmatched. This CDR3 contains 16 residues. Looked up from germline, CDR1 is SGHVS and CDR2 is FQNEAQ.

Regarding this clonotype: One junction end disagrees with the germline gene, perhaps due to a read error. V and J are TRBV11-3 and TRBJ1-6, with unresolved D. The CDR3 runs 13 residues. The V gene's germline CDR1 is SGHNT and CDR2 YENEEA. DNA for the CDR3: TGTGCCGGCAGCTTAGAGCGAGATTCACCCCTCCACTTT. Translation gives CAGSLERDSPLHF.

This clonotype was counted between two and nine times. The chain uses TRBV5-6 and TRBJ2-1; 8 bases are a match to TRBD1. Germline trimming cut 4 bases from V and 6 bases from J; bases unmatched to any gene: 9. The CDR3 extends over 15 amino acids. The germline gives CDR1 SGHDT, CDR2 YYEEEE. The CDR3 sequence is CASSLRDRRGNEQFF. CDR3 DNA: TGTGCCAGCAGCCTAAGGGACAGGAGGGGCAATGAGCAGTTCTTC.

V gene TRBV7-2 combines with J gene TRBJ2-5; 13 bases map to TRBD2. This CDR3 comprises 17 residues. V was pared by 5 bases and J by 2 bases, with 8 bases of the junction left unmatched. Germline CDR1 reads SGHTA; CDR2 reads FQGNSA. CDR3 DNA: TGTGCCAGCAGCCCCGGGACTAGCGGGGTGATACAAGAGACCCAGTACTTC. Translated, it gives CASSPGTSGVIQETQYF.

The V and J genes are TRBV20-1 and TRBJ2-3; 8 bases are shared with TRBD2. The CDR3 is 15 amino acids. Trimming cost V 0 bases and J 4 bases; bases outside gene matches: 6. Germline V gives CDR1 DFQATT, CDR2 SNEGSKA (reference sequence). CDR3 amino acids: CSARDRRGVADTQYF. The CDR3 DNA sequence: TGCAGTGCTAGAGATCGGCGGGGGGTGGCAGATACGCAGTATTTT.

The table lists this clonotype with a few counts. J is TRBJ2-7 and V is TRBV9, with D unresolved. The end of the DNA aligns better with TRBJ2-5, so the J call may be wrong. Germline V gene sequence: CDR1 SGDLS, CDR2 YYNGEE. CDR3 size: 9 residues. CDR3 in amino acids: CASSPTQYF. The CDR3 coding sequence is TGTGCCAGCAGCCCGACCCAGTACTTC.

As regards this clonotype: Because the CDR3 is missing its conserved closing phenylalanine or tryptophan, this is likely a read error. The chain recombines TRBV2 with TRBJ1-4; weak D call: TRBD1 (6 bases). The CDR3 runs to 13 residues. V was cut by 8 bases and J by 7 bases, with 14 bases left in between. Germline V gene sequence: CDR1 SNHLY, CDR2 FYNNEI. CDR3 protein: CASSRDKPEKLFC. The CDR3 nucleotides are TGTGCCAGCTCCCGGGACAAACCTGAAAAACTGTTTTGT.

The CDR3 is CASSPTESSSYEQYF. In DNA form, the CDR3 reads TGTGCCAGCAGCCCGACAGAGTCCTCCTCCTACGAGCAGTACTTC. The chain carries TRBV3-1 and TRBJ2-7; TRBD1 might be the D (5 bases). From germline, CDR1 is LGHDT and CDR2 YNNKEL (reference sequence). The CDR3 consists of 15 residues. Trimming pared 4 bases from V and 0 bases from J, leaving 13 bases between.

The table lists this clonotype with a few counts. V is TRBV12-3 or TRBV12-4 and J is TRBJ2-3, with 11 bases fitting TRBD2. Unmatched junction bases numbered 6, after V lost 3 bases and J lost 4 bases. The CDR3 is made up of 16 amino acids. The CDR3 DNA reads TGTGCCAGCAGTTTCACTAGCGGGGGCGGTGCAGATACGCAGTATTTT. Protein: CASSFTSGGGADTQYF.

The chain couples TRBV5-1 to TRBJ1-2; 8 bases line up with TRBD1. The CDR3 extends over 13 amino acids. V lost 3 bases, J lost 7 bases, and 5 bases stayed unmatched. Germline CDR1 and CDR2: SGHRS and YFSETQ. In DNA, the CDR3 is TGCGCCAGCAGCTGGGACAGGTCGCGTGGCTACACCTTC. Its protein product is CASSWDRSRGYTF.

This clonotype was recorded only once. The chain carries TRBV6-5 and TRBJ1-2; possibly TRBD1 for D (6 bases). The CDR3 is made up of 13 amino acids. In germline, CDR1 is MNHEY, CDR2 SVGAGI. V lost 5 bases, J lost 7 bases, and 14 bases lay in between. The CDR3 coding sequence is TGTGCCAGCAGTCAAGTCGAGGGGGGTGGCTACACCTTC. Its translation: CASSQVEGGGYTF.

The rearrangement joins TRBV12-3 or TRBV12-4 to TRBJ1-1; D gene ambiguous. Trimming took 7 bases from V and 2 from J, leaving 11 bases between them. This CDR3 comprises 13 residues. The CDR3 region is CASTQEINTEAFF. The CDR3 DNA reads as TGTGCCAGCACCCAGGAAATTAACACTGAAGCTTTCTTT.

The V gene is TRBV7-2, the J gene TRBJ2-5; 12 bases align to TRBD2. CDR1 is SGHTA, CDR2 FQGNSA, per germline. The CDR3 runs 16 residues. The V and J ends lost 0 bases and 5 bases, in that order; junction bases with no gene match: 4. The CDR3 DNA sequence: TGTGCCAGCAGCTTAGCGCTAGCGGGGGGGGTTGAGACCCAGTACTTC. The encoded protein is CASSLALAGGVETQYF. Based on the CDR3 plus reference TRBV7-2 and TRBJ2-5, the full variable domain is GAGVSQSPSNKVTEKGKDVELRCDPISGHTALYWYRQSLGQGLEFLIYFQGNSAPDKSGLPSDRFSAERTGGSVSTLTIQRTQQEDSAVYLCASSLALAGGVETQYFGPGTRLLVL.

This clonotype was seen at least ten times. V gene TRBV7-9 combines with J gene TRBJ2-3; either TRBD1 or TRBD2 may supply D (5 bases each). V was cut by 3 bases and J by 2 bases, with 21 bases left in between. CDR1 and CDR2 (germline): SEHNR, FQNEAQ (reference sequence). This CDR3 comprises 18 residues. CDR3 in DNA: TGTGCCAGCAGCTTTCCGGTAGTGGGGGAGATTTCCACAGATACGCAGTATTTT. This sequence encodes CASSFPVVGEISTDTQYF. The variable domain in full, completed from reference TRBV7-9 and TRBJ2-3, reads DTGVSQNPRHKITKRGQNVTFRCDPISEHNRLYWYRQTLGQGPEFLTYFQNEAQLEKSRLLSDRFSAERPKGSFSTLEIQRTEQGDSAMYLCASSFPVVGEISTDTQYFGPGTRLTVL.

CDR3 sequence reads: CASSINEGAIYQETQFF. In nucleotides, the CDR3 is TGTGCCAGCAGCATAAATGAGGGGGCTATATACCAAGAGACCCAGTTCTTC. The chain carries TRBV7-6 and TRBJ2-5; TRBD1 matches 7 bases. The DNA end is more similar to TRBJ2-1, so the J call may be wrong. Germline V gene data show CDR1 as SGHVS and CDR2 as FNYEAQ. CDR3 length: 17 residues.

This clonotype showed up just a few times. This chain joins TRBV10-3 and TRBJ2-5, with 13 bases fitting TRBD2. CDR1 and CDR2 (germline): ENHRY, SYGVKD. The CDR3 length is 15 residues. Trimming at V came to 6 bases and at J to 1 base, leaving 2 bases not matched to a gene. CDR3 DNA sequence: TGTGCCATCAGCGGACTAGCGGGGGTCCAAGAGACCCAGTACTTC. Translating gives CAISGLAGVQETQYF.

This chain connects TRBV20-1 to TRBJ2-5, with D uncertain. Germline assignment: CDR1 DFQATT and CDR2 SNEGSKA (reference sequence). V shed 0 bases and J shed 5 bases, with 16 bases lying between them. CDR3 length equals 15 residues. DNA of the CDR3: TGCAGTGCTAGAGAGTTGCGTCTAGGAAAGGAGACCCAGTACTTC. Translating gives CSARELRLGKETQYF.